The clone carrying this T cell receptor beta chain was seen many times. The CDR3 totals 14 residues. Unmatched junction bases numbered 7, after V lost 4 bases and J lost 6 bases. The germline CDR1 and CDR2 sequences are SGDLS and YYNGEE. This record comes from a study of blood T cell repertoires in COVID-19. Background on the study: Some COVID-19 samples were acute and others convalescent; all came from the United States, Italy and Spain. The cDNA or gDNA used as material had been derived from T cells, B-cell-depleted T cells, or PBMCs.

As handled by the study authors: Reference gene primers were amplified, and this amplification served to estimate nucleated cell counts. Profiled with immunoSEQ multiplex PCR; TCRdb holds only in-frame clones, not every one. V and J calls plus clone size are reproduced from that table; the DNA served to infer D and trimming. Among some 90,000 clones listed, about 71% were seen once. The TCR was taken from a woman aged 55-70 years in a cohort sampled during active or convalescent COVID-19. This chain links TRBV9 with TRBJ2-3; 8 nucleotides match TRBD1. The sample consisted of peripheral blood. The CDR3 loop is CASSPGQGADTQYF. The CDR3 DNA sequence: TGTGCCAGCAGCCCCGGGCAGGGGGCCGATACGCAGTATTTT. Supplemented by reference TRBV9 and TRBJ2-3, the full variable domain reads DSGVTQTPKHLITATGQRVTLRCSPRSGDLSVYWYQQSLDQGLQFLIQYYNGEERAKGNILERFSAQQFPDLHSELNLSSLELGDSALYFCASSPGQGADTQYFGPGTRLTVL.